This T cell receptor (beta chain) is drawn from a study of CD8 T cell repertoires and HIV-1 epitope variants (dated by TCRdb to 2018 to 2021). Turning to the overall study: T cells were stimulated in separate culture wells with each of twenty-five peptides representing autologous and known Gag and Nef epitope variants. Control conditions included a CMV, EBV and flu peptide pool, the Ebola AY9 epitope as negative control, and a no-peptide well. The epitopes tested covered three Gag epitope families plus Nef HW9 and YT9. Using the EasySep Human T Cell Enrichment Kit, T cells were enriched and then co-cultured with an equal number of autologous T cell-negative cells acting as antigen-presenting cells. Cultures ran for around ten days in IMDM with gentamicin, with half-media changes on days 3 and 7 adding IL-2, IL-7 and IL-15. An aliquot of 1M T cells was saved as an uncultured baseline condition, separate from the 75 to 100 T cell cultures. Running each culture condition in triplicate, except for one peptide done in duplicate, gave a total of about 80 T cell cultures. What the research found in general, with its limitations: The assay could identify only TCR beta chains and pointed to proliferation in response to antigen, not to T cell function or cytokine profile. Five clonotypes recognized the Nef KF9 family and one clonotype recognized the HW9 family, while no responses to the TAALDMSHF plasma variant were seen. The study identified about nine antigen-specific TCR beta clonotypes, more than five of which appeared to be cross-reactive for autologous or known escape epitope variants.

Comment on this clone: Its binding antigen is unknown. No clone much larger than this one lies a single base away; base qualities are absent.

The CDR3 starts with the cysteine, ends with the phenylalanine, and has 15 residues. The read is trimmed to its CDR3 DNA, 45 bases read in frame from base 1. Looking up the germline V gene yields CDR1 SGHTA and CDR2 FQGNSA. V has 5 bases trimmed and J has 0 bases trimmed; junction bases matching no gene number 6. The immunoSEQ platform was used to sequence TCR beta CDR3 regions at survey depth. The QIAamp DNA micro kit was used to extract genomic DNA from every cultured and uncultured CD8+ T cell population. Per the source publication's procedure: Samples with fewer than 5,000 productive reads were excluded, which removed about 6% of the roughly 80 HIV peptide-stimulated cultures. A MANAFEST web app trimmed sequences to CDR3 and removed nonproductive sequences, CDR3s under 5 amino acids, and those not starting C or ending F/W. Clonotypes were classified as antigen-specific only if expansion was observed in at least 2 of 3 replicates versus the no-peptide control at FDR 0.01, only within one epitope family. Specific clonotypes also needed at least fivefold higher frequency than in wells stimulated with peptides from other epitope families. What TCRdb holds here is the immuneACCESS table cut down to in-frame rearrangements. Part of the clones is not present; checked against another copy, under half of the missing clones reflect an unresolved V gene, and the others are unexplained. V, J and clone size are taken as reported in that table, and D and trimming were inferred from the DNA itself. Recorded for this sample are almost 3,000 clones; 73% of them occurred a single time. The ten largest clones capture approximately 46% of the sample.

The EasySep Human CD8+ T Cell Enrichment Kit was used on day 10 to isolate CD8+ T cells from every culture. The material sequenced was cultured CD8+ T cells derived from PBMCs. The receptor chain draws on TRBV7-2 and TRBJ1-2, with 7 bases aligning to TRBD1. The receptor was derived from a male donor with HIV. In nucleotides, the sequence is TGTGCCAGCAGCCCTTGGGACAGCTCTAACTATGGCTACACCTTC. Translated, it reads CASSPWDSSNYGYTF. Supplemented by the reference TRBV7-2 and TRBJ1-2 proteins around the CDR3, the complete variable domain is GAGVSQSPSNKVTEKGKDVELRCDPISGHTALYWYRQSLGQGLEFLIYFQGNSAPDKSGLPSDRFSAERTGGSVSTLTIQRTQQEDSAVYLCASSPWDSSNYGYTFGSGTRLTVV.